A single sample is the source of the 10 T cell receptor beta chains below, sequenced in a study of T cell repertoires in cytomegalovirus infection. Their antigen targets remain unknown. TCRdb reprocessed the reads with MiXCR, giving one entry per CDR3 protein. The sample has 110,000 to 150,000 distinct CDR3 sequences; around 30% are singletons. The starting material was CD8+ T cells from cultured PBMCs, obtained from culture after CMV antigen stimulation. All receptors derive from a human donor in good health (CMV status not recorded). Some clones in this sample may be carry-over from other donors' samples.

The chain links TRBV19 to TRBJ2-1; 9 nucleotides match TRBD1. With V trimmed by 7 bases and J by 0 bases, 13 bases remained unmatched. Germline lookup yields CDR1 LNHDA and CDR2 SQIVND (reference sequence). The CDR3 is made up of 18 amino acids. The CDR3 sequence: CASTTAGQGRNSYNEQFF. The CDR3 region has the DNA TGTGCCAGTACTACAGCAGGACAGGGGCGTAACTCCTACAATGAGCAGTTCTTC. The whole variable domain, filled in from reference TRBV19 and TRBJ2-1, reads DGGITQSPKYLFRKEGQNVTLSCEQNLNHDAMYWYRQDPGQGLRLIYYSQIVNDFQKGDIAEGYSVSREKKESFPLTVTSAQKNPTAFYLCASTTAGQGRNSYNEQFFGPGTRLTVL.

CDR3 amino acids: CASRSEVSGNTIYF. Here the CDR3 DNA reads TGTGCCAGCAGATCTGAGGTCTCTGGAAACACCATATATTTT. The rearrangement links TRBV7-6 to TRBJ1-3; no reliable D call. The CDR3 has 14 amino acids. Per germline, CDR1 SGHVS and CDR2 FNYEAQ. Trimming shortened V by 6 bases and J by 0 bases, and 9 bases separated the two germline ends.

CDR3 region: CASSLVDGERGYTF. In nucleotides, the CDR3 is TGTGCCAGCAGCTTAGTAGATGGGGAACGGGGCTACACCTTC. The chain recombines TRBV7-9 with TRBJ1-2; no clear D gene. Between the trimmed V and J ends, which lost 1 base and 8 bases, there was a span of 14 bases. Germline lookup yields CDR1 SEHNR and CDR2 FQNEAQ (reference sequence). This CDR3 spans 14 amino acids.

This chain links TRBV27 with TRBJ1-2; D might be TRBD1 (6 bases). Deletions cut 6 bases from V and 2 bases from J, with 19 bases between. CDR3 length equals 16 residues. CDR1 and CDR2 (germline): MNHEY, SMNVEV (reference sequence). CDR3 protein: CASSPSGGEVNYGYTF. The CDR3 coding sequence is TGTGCCAGCAGCCCCTCGGGGGGCGAGGTGAACTATGGCTACACCTTC.

This clonotype occurred a few times. The chain is built from TRBV28 and TRBJ2-5; 7 bases line up with TRBD1. CDR1 is MDHEN, CDR2 SYDVKM, per germline. There are 15 residues in the CDR3. V lost 2 bases, J lost 0 bases, and 3 bases stayed unmatched. The CDR3 reads CASSLADRDQETQYF. The CDR3 coding sequence is TGTGCCAGCAGTTTAGCTGACAGGGACCAAGAGACCCAGTACTTC.

This clonotype was counted only a few times. The V and J genes are TRBV2 and TRBJ2-5; D unresolved. The CDR3 length is 13 residues. CDR1 is SNHLY and CDR2 is FYNNEI in the germline V gene. The V and J ends lost 5 bases and 1 base respectively, with 8 bases between them. The DNA for the CDR3 is TGTGCCAGCAGTTTCCCACTCCAAGAGACCCAGTACTTC. Amino acids: CASSFPLQETQYF.

This clonotype turned up a few times. The chain recombines TRBV20-1 with TRBJ2-5, with D possibly being TRBD1 (5 bases). CDR3 size: 15 residues. Trimming left V 3 bases short and J 1 base short, with 15 bases between. From germline, CDR1 is DFQATT and CDR2 SNEGSKA (reference sequence). The CDR3: CSASSSGSGQETQYF. The CDR3 DNA reads TGCAGTGCTAGTAGTTCAGGGTCAGGCCAAGAGACCCAGTACTTC.

This rearrangement joins TRBV28 to TRBJ1-2, with 7 bases that match TRBD1. V shed 3 bases and J 2 bases; nucleotides not matched to a gene: 6. CDR1 MDHEN and CDR2 SYDVKM come from the germline V gene. The CDR3 contains 15 residues. CDR3 sequence: CASSLLPGQNYGYTF. CDR3 DNA: TGTGCCAGCAGTTTGCTACCGGGACAGAACTATGGCTACACCTTC.

The CDR3: CASSSLHQNTEAFF. For the CDR3, the DNA is TGTGCCAGCAGCAGCTTACACCAGAACACTGAAGCTTTCTTT. This rearrangement joins TRBV12-3 or TRBV12-4 to TRBJ1-1; no reliable D call. The CDR3 sequence is 14 residues long. V lost 6 bases to trimming and J lost 1 base, with 12 bases between them.

The rearrangement links TRBV27 to TRBJ1-1; no firm D call. CDR1 is MNHEY, CDR2 SMNVEV, per germline (reference sequence). The CDR3 contains 15 residues. Trimming shortened V by 2 bases and J by 1 base, and 11 bases separated the two germline ends. CDR3 bases: TGTGCCAGCAGTTTAGAAGGACTTCAGAACACTGAAGCTTTCTTT. Protein: CASSLEGLQNTEAFF.